One and the same sample provided the 28 T cell receptor beta chains below, sequenced in a study of blood T cell repertoires in COVID-19. Repertoires were generated with immunoSEQ multiplex PCR, while TCRdb's copy carries only in-frame clones and drops some. This sample has roughly 69,000 clones; roughly four fifths occur once, and the top ten carry more than 10%. Sequencing was performed on peripheral blood. The origin of the receptors is a man aged 45 to 65 with COVID-19, enrolled during active disease.

The chain combines TRBV5-1 with TRBJ1-1; perhaps TRBD1 as D (6 bases). The V end lost 3 bases, the J end lost 0 bases, and 18 bases lay between the germline ends. CDR3 length: 17 residues. The germline V gene encodes CDR1 SGHRS and CDR2 YFSETQ. DNA of the CDR3: TGCGCCAGCAGCTCCGGAGACCAGGGGATATTGAACACTGAAGCTTTCTTT. Protein sequence: CASSSGDQGILNTEAFF.

The J gene is TRBJ2-3, the V gene TRBV5-6, with 8 bases identical to TRBD2. The CDR3 has 15 residues. Germline V gene lookup returns CDR1 SGHDT and CDR2 YYEEEE. V gave up 4 bases and J gave up 3 bases; unmatched junction bases: 7. CDR3 residues: CASSAGGAGTDTQYF. In nucleotides, the CDR3 is TGTGCCAGCAGCGCCGGGGGGGCGGGGACAGATACGCAGTATTTT.

This clone was observed once. V and J are TRBV4-1 and TRBJ2-7; perhaps TRBD1 as D (5 bases). Germline V lookup: CDR1 MGHRA, CDR2 YSYEKL. Trimming took 0 bases from V and 8 from J, leaving 14 bases between them. This CDR3 region has 14 residues. CDR3 in amino acids: CASSQDDSQGKQYF. The CDR3 DNA reads as TGCGCCAGCAGCCAAGATGACTCCCAGGGTAAGCAGTACTTC.

This chain joins TRBV2 and TRBJ1-5; D possibly corresponds to TRBD1 (6 bases). This CDR3 is 15 amino acids long. Germline CDR1 is SNHLY and CDR2 is FYNNEI. V dropped 6 bases and J dropped 1 base, with 13 bases sitting between them. DNA for the CDR3: TGTGCCAGCAGGGGGGGGGCTCAGAGCAATCAGCCCCAGCATTTT. Amino acids: CASRGGAQSNQPQHF.

The rearrangement links TRBV12-3 or TRBV12-4 to TRBJ1-1; D not resolved. This CDR3 contains 11 residues. Trimming stripped 7 bases from V and 5 bases from J, with 8 bases between. CDR3 region: CASTGETEAFF. DNA of the CDR3: TGTGCCAGCACTGGGGAGACTGAAGCTTTCTTT.

This clone was detected a few times. This chain links TRBV6-5 with TRBJ2-1, with 7 bases identical to TRBD2. The CDR3 contains 15 residues. Losses at the gene ends were 2 bases for V and 7 bases for J; bases not matched to a gene: 8. Germline CDR1 and CDR2: MNHEY and SVGAGI. CDR3 bases: TGTGCCAGCAGTTACGGGGCGGGGGTATCTAATGAGCAGTTCTTC. This codes for CASSYGAGVSNEQFF.

The chain carries TRBV4-1 and TRBJ1-3; D unclear. Trimming cost V 0 bases and J 2 bases, with 8 bases left between them. Germline V CDR1 and CDR2: MGHRA, YSYEKL. The CDR3 consists of 15 residues. CDR3 coding DNA: TGCGCCAGCAGCCAAGATCTACGTACTGGAAACACCATATATTTT. It specifies CASSQDLRTGNTIYF.

The table lists this clone with a few counts. V gene TRBV2 combines with J gene TRBJ1-5; D not certain. The CDR3 contains 12 residues. Trimming removed 8 bases at V and 6 bases at J, with 11 bases between. CDR1 and CDR2 (germline): SNHLY, FYNNEI. CDR3 loop: CASCQLGQPQHF. The CDR3 DNA follows: TGTGCCAGCTGCCAACTAGGTCAGCCCCAGCATTTT.

CDR3: CASSQTNRRGELFF. The CDR3 DNA follows: TGTGCCAGCAGCCAAACAAATAGGCGGGGGGAGCTGTTTTTT. The chain combines TRBV14 with TRBJ2-2; no clear D. CDR3 length: 14 amino acids. Germline V gene sequence: CDR1 SGHDN, CDR2 FVKESK. V was trimmed by 2 bases and J by 8 bases, leaving 12 bases between them.

The chain employs TRBV5-1 and TRBJ1-4; D may be TRBD1 (5 bases). The CDR3 spans 14 residues. CDR1 SGHRS and CDR2 YFSETQ come from the germline V gene. The V end was cut by 0 bases, the J end by 6 bases, with 9 bases between. The CDR3 spells CASSLGGEDEKLFF. CDR3 bases: TGCGCCAGCAGCTTGGGAGGGGAGGATGAAAAACTGTTTTTT.

The chain joins TRBV5-1 to TRBJ2-3; no reliable D call. The CDR3 is made up of 15 amino acids. The V gene's germline CDR1 is SGHRS and CDR2 YFSETQ. Trimming took 0 bases from V and 2 from J, leaving 10 bases between them. CDR3 residues: CASSLVGGNTDTQYF. CDR3 nucleotide sequence: TGCGCCAGCAGCTTGGTCGGCGGAAACACAGATACGCAGTATTTT.

V gene TRBV27 combines with J gene TRBJ2-5; 12 bases fit TRBD2. Germline V lookup: CDR1 MNHEY, CDR2 SMNVEV (reference sequence). After removal of 7 bases from V and 5 bases from J, the junction contained 8 bases not matched to a gene. This CDR3 region has 15 residues. CDR3 nucleotides: TGTGCCAGCACCCGACTAGCGGGGGCGGCGGAGACCCAGTACTTC. It encodes CASTRLAGAAETQYF.

In DNA form, the CDR3 reads TGCAGCGTTGAAGTAGCGGGGGCCCAATTTCTTGAGACCCAGTACTTC. The encoded protein is CSVEVAGAQFLETQYF. The V gene is TRBV29-1, the J gene TRBJ2-5, with 9 bases lining up with TRBD2. V dropped 1 base and J dropped 5; count of bases not matched to a gene: 11. The CDR3 extends over 16 amino acids. Germline CDR1 is SQVTM and CDR2 is ANQGSEA.

The rearrangement uses TRBV6-5 and TRBJ1-5; 10 bases match TRBD1. This CDR3 contains 14 residues. Germline trimming cut 6 bases from V and 4 bases from J; bases unmatched to any gene: 3. Germline CDR1 MNHEY, CDR2 SVGAGI. As DNA, the CDR3 is TGTGCCAGCAGCCTGGGACAGGGGAATCAGCCCCAGCATTTT. It translates to CASSLGQGNQPQHF.

V usage is TRBV30 and J usage is TRBJ2-6, with 7 bases matching TRBD1. The germline gives CDR1 GTSNPN, CDR2 SVGIG (reference sequence). Trimming removed 4 bases from V and 0 bases from J; junction bases left unmatched: 6. The CDR3 covers 16 residues. The CDR3 sequence: CAWTGQVDSGANVLTF. CDR3 in DNA: TGTGCCTGGACCGGACAGGTGGACTCTGGGGCCAACGTCCTGACTTTC.

The chain combines TRBV9 with TRBJ1-3; D is ambiguous. V was clipped by 0 bases and J by 0 bases, with 7 bases between them. This CDR3 comprises 15 residues. Germline V lookup: CDR1 SGDLS, CDR2 YYNGEE. The CDR3: CASSVEQHSGNTIYF. Written as DNA, the CDR3 is TGTGCCAGCAGCGTAGAACAGCACTCTGGAAACACCATATATTTT. The entire variable domain, with the rest obtained from reference TRBV9 and TRBJ1-3, is as follows: DSGVTQTPKHLITATGQRVTLRCSPRSGDLSVYWYQQSLDQGLQFLIQYYNGEERAKGNILERFSAQQFPDLHSELNLSSLELGDSALYFCASSVEQHSGNTIYFGEGSWLTVV.

V is TRBV7-3 and J is TRBJ2-2; TRBD2 matches at 9 bases. CDR3 size: 15 residues. CDR1 is SGHTA, CDR2 FQGTGA, per germline. V shed 6 bases and J 9 bases; nucleotides not matched to a gene: 11. This CDR3 is CASSPNSGGNRELFF. In DNA form, the CDR3 reads TGTGCCAGCAGTCCCAATAGCGGGGGAAATCGGGAGCTGTTTTTT. The full variable domain, rest sourced from reference TRBV7-3 and TRBJ2-2, is GAGVSQTPSNKVTEKGKYVELRCDPISGHTALYWYRQSLGQGPEFLIYFQGTGAADDSGLPNDRFFAVRPEGSVSTLKIQRTERGDSAVYLCASSPNSGGNRELFFGEGSRLTVL.

The chain employs TRBV5-5 and TRBJ1-6, with D hard to call. CDR3 length: 14 residues. CDR1 and CDR2 from the germline V gene are SGHKS and YYEKEE (reference sequence). The V gene lost 2 bases and the J gene lost 4 bases, with 7 bases spanning the gap. The CDR3 sequence is CASSLQSYNSPLHF. The CDR3 nucleotides read TGTGCCAGCAGCTTACAGTCGTATAATTCACCCCTCCACTTT.

This clone was seen a handful of times. This sequence joins TRBV7-9 and TRBJ1-5; D ambiguous. Trimming took off 3 bases at V and 4 bases at J, with 7 bases between the two ends. The CDR3 is 13 amino acids. Looked up from germline, CDR1 is SEHNR and CDR2 is FQNEAQ (reference sequence). CDR3 DNA sequence: TGTGCCAGCAGCTTGAACTGGAATCAGCCCCAGCATTTT. Amino acids: CASSLNWNQPQHF. Drawing the rest from reference TRBV7-9 and TRBJ1-5, the complete variable domain is DTGVSQNPRHKITKRGQNVTFRCDPISEHNRLYWYRQTLGQGPEFLTYFQNEAQLEKSRLLSDRFSAERPKGSFSTLEIQRTEQGDSAMYLCASSLNWNQPQHFGDGTRLSIL.

CDR3 sequence (DNA): TGCAGCGTTGATGTGTTGGGCGGAGCGGCAGATACGCAGTATTTT. This translates into CSVDVLGGAADTQYF. This sequence joins TRBV29-1 and TRBJ2-3; possible D gene TRBD2, 5 bases. The CDR3 has 15 amino acids. Trimming stripped 3 bases from V and 4 bases from J, with 17 bases between. In germline, CDR1 is SQVTM, CDR2 ANQGSEA.

The J gene is TRBJ1-1, the V gene TRBV29-1, with D hard to call. Germline V gene lookup returns CDR1 SQVTM and CDR2 ANQGSEA. The CDR3 contains 12 residues. V lost 5 bases to trimming and J lost 6 bases, with 13 bases between them. CDR3 amino acids: CSVSVPSPEAFF. The CDR3 coding sequence is TGCAGCGTTTCAGTACCCTCCCCTGAAGCTTTCTTT.

The chain links TRBV13 to TRBJ1-1; D uncertain. Germline V gives CDR1 PRHDT, CDR2 FYEKMQ (reference sequence). Trimming stripped 2 bases from V and 5 bases from J, with 3 bases between. This CDR3 has 11 amino acids. The CDR3 is CASSLTTEAFF. The DNA of the CDR3 is TGTGCCAGCAGCTTAACTACTGAAGCTTTCTTT.

The chain has TRBV4-1 and TRBJ2-2; D is possibly TRBD1 (6 bases). Germline V CDR1 and CDR2: MGHRA, YSYEKL. This CDR3 is 15 amino acids long. V was shortened by 2 bases and J by 5 bases, with 12 bases between the two germline ends. As DNA, the CDR3 is TGCGCCAGCAGCCAACAAGGACAGAAGACCGGGGAGCTGTTTTTT. It yields the protein CASSQQGQKTGELFF.

The rearrangement links TRBV7-2 to TRBJ2-4; D is possibly TRBD2 (6 bases). CDR3 length: 15 amino acids. The V end lost 4 bases, the J end lost 7 bases, and 17 bases lay between the germline ends. From germline, CDR1 is SGHTA and CDR2 FQGNSA. In DNA, the CDR3 is TGTGCCAGCAGCTCCAACCCTGGCGGGAAGAACATTCAGTACTTC. It specifies CASSSNPGGKNIQYF.

The V and J genes are TRBV10-3 and TRBJ1-4; possible D gene TRBD1, 6 bases. The V gene lost 6 bases and the J gene lost 5 bases, with 19 bases spanning the gap. Germline V lookup: CDR1 ENHRY, CDR2 SYGVKD. The CDR3 is 16 amino acids. CDR3: CAIRKPGHWENEKLFF. In DNA, the CDR3 is TGTGCCATCAGAAAACCGGGACACTGGGAGAATGAAAAACTGTTTTTT.

V usage is TRBV2 and J usage is TRBJ2-7; TRBD1 agrees at 9 bases. CDR3 length: 14 amino acids. V lost 6 bases and J lost 3; bases outside the gene matches: 6. The germline gives CDR1 SNHLY, CDR2 FYNNEI. CDR3: CASRVQTGGYEQYF. For the CDR3, the DNA is TGTGCCAGCAGGGTTCAGACAGGGGGCTACGAGCAGTACTTC.

This clone was seen once. The chain couples TRBV14 to TRBJ2-1; unclear D gene. The CDR3 runs to 13 residues. Trimming took off 1 base at V and 7 bases at J, with 8 bases between the two ends. CDR1 and CDR2 (germline): SGHDN, FVKESK. CDR3 coding DNA: TGTGCCAGCAGCCAAGCCTACTATAATGAGCAGTTCTTC. Its protein product is CASSQAYYNEQFF.

This clone turned up a few times. The V gene is TRBV5-8, the J gene TRBJ1-1; D perhaps matches TRBD1 (5 bases). The germline V gene encodes CDR1 SGHTS and CDR2 YDEGEE. The V end was cut by 0 bases, the J end by 4 bases, with 13 bases between. CDR3 length equals 15 residues. Here the CDR3 DNA reads TGTGCCAGCAGCTTGGCGGGCGGTAGGGGCACTGAAGCTTTCTTT. Translation gives CASSLAGGRGTEAFF.